This T cell receptor beta chain came from a study of technical replicates of blood from several donors. The protocol was immunoSEQ multiplex PCR, while the TCRdb copy is restricted to in-frame clones and leaves out a portion. The table records around 57,000 clones, roughly 92% of them present only once. In its sample, this clone was seen a few times. Germline V gives CDR1 WNHNN, CDR2 SYGVQD (reference sequence). Between the trimmed V and J ends, which lost 5 bases and 1 base, there was a span of 8 bases. The CDR3 sequence is 13 residues long. The sample was T cells isolated from PBMCs. The sequence derives from a human donor in good health. V is TRBV10-1 and J is TRBJ1-1, with no clear D. CDR3 sequence reads: CASSTQENTEAFF. The CDR3 nucleotides are TGCGCCAGCAGTACCCAGGAGAACACTGAAGCTTTCTTT.